This TCR beta chain was obtained from a study of technical replicates of blood from a handful of donors. Sequencing used immunoSEQ multiplex PCR; TCRdb keeps in-frame clones, though not all of them. The repertoire includes about 80,000 clones, roughly nine tenths of them detected once, and roughly 0.4% sits in the top ten. V lost 7 bases and J 3 bases, leaving 10 bases between the germline ends. The CDR3 length is 13 residues. Germline V gives CDR1 LNHDA, CDR2 SQIVND (reference sequence). The material sequenced was T cells isolated from PBMCs. The rearrangement joins TRBV19 to TRBJ2-1, with a tentative D call TRBD2 (5 bases). This receptor was identified in a human donor in good health. The CDR3 protein is CASKEGLYNEQFF. CDR3 nucleotides: TGTGCCAGTAAGGAAGGACTCTACAATGAGCAGTTCTTC. The complete variable domain, with remaining parts taken from reference TRBV19 and TRBJ2-1, reads DGGITQSPKYLFRKEGQNVTLSCEQNLNHDAMYWYRQDPGQGLRLIYYSQIVNDFQKGDIAEGYSVSREKKESFPLTVTSAQKNPTAFYLCASKEGLYNEQFFGPGTRLTVL.